This T cell receptor (beta chain) was sequenced in a study of T cells after yellow fever vaccination. TCRdb redid the calling of the 5' RACE reads with MiXCR, one entry per CDR3 protein. Counted here are hundreds of thousands of distinct CDR3 sequences, roughly 20% occurring once; the ten biggest clones make up 18%. The CDR3 runs to 12 residues. Germline CDR1 is DFQATT and CDR2 is SNEGSKA (reference sequence). Between the trimmed V and J ends, which lost 7 bases and 8 bases, there was a span of 17 bases. This chain joins TRBV20-1 and TRBJ1-2, with D possibly matching TRBD1 (5 bases). The sequences come from PBMCs, collected before the yellow fever booster vaccination. The clonotype originates from a man between 18 and 35 years old who received the YFV17D yellow fever vaccine. CDR3 sequence reads: CSDRDPRGGYTF. The DNA of the CDR3 is TGCAGTGACCGGGACCCCAGAGGCGGCTACACCTTC.